These T cell receptor beta chains were read from a single sample in a study of beta chain features in type 1 diabetes. The protocol was immunoSEQ multiplex PCR, while the TCRdb copy is restricted to in-frame clones and leaves out a portion. The sample contains around 240,000 clones, roughly 17% of which appear only once. Sequencing was carried out using naive CD4+ T cells from blood. Every receptor here comes from a young man with type 1 diabetes. CDR3s include the opening cysteine and the closing phenylalanine or tryptophan. A D gene is named only where the DNA matches it firmly. Where a row states a size, it is once, few, many or the class of an expanded clone; other rows omit it.

V gene	D gene	clone size	J gene	CDR3 DNA	CDR3 protein
TRBV5-1	NA	few	TRBJ1-4	TGCGCCAGCAGCTTGTTGGGGGCTAAAAGTGAAAAACTGTTTTTT	CASSLLGAKSEKLFF
TRBV29-1	NA	NA	TRBJ2-3	TGCAGCGCAGGGGGGTTCACAGATACGCAGTATTTT	CSAGGFTDTQYF
TRBV6-5	NA	NA	TRBJ2-7	TGTGCCAGCAGCCGAGGGGGACTATACGAGCAGTACTTC	CASSRGGLYEQYF
TRBV28	NA	once	TRBJ2-5	TGTGCCAGCAGTTCCTACAGCCTCCTCCAAGAGACCCAGTACTTC	CASSSYSLLQETQYF
TRBV19	NA	few	TRBJ2-4	TGTGCCACTTCTTTAACCAGACTAACCAAAAACATTCAGTACTTC	CATSLTRLTKNIQYF
TRBV30	NA	NA	TRBJ1-4	TGTGCCTGGATGCCCTCAGGCAGAAATGAAAAACTGTTTTTT	CAWMPSGRNEKLFF
TRBV28	NA	few	TRBJ2-5	TGTGCCAGCAGTCCTGGACAGTCTCAAGAGACCCAGTACTTC	CASSPGQSQETQYF
TRBV5-1	NA	NA	TRBJ2-7	TGCGCCAGCAGCTCCAGCGCCGCCTACGAGCAGTACTTC	CASSSSAAYEQYF
TRBV4-2	NA	few	TRBJ2-1	TGTGCCAGCAGCCAAGTCGGACGGGGCTTCGGGAATGAGCAGTTCTTC	CASSQVGRGFGNEQFF
TRBV10-3	TRBD1	few	TRBJ2-5	TGTGCCATCAGTTCCGGCCAGGGACAGTCAGAGACCCAGTACTTC	CAISSGQGQSETQYF
TRBV6-5	NA	NA	TRBJ2-5	TGTGCCAGCAGCGCAAACACAGGGCAGCCCCAGTACTTC	CASSANTGQPQYF
TRBV4-1	NA	NA	TRBJ2-7	TGCGCCAGCAGCCAAGACGGCGGGCGAGCCTACGAGCAGTACTTC	CASSQDGGRAYEQYF
TRBV9	TRBD2	NA	TRBJ2-7	TGTGCCAGCAGCGGGGGACTAGCGGGCTCCTACGAGCAGTACTTC	CASSGGLAGSYEQYF
TRBV9	NA	few	TRBJ1-1	TGTGCCAGCAGCGTAGCTCAAGAGAACACTGAAGCTTTCTTT	CASSVAQENTEAFF
TRBV4-2	NA	NA	TRBJ2-1	TGTGCCAGCAGCCCACGGGGGATCTCGGATGAGCAGTTCTTC	CASSPRGISDEQFF
TRBV20-1	NA	few	TRBJ2-3	TGTAGTGCTAGAATTGGTGATACGCAGTATTTT	CSARIGDTQYF
TRBV28	NA	NA	TRBJ2-5	TGTGCCAGCAGTCACAGGGCGGAGACCCAGTACTTC	CASSHRAETQYF
TRBV29-1	TRBD2	NA	TRBJ2-1	TGCAGCGTTGCCCGGACTAGAGACTACAATGAGCAGTTCTTC	CSVARTRDYNEQFF
TRBV30	NA	NA	TRBJ1-1	TGTGCCTGGAGTGGATTGGGACCGCGAATGAACACTGAAGCTTTCTTT	CAWSGLGPRMNTEAFF
TRBV6-5	NA	NA	TRBJ2-6	TGTGCCAGCAGTTATAGAGGGGTCCCTGGGGCCAACGTCCTGACTTTC	CASSYRGVPGANVLTF
TRBV4-1	NA	few	TRBJ2-3	TGCGCCAGCAGCCAAGATGGGAGCGGCACAGATACGCAGTATTTT	CASSQDGSGTDTQYF
TRBV5-1	NA	NA	TRBJ2-3	TGCGCCAGCAGCCAAGCCCGCACAGATACGCAGTATTTT	CASSQARTDTQYF
TRBV5-1	TRBD1	NA	TRBJ2-1	TGCGCCAGCAGCTTGGAGGGACAGGGCTATGAGCAGTTCTTC	CASSLEGQGYEQFF
TRBV7-6	TRBD1	NA	TRBJ2-7	TGTGCCAGCAGCTTAGGACAGGGAAGGGCCTACGAGCAGTACTTC	CASSLGQGRAYEQYF
TRBV9	NA	few	TRBJ2-1	TGTGCCAGCAGCGTAGAGATCACAGGGCTAGGGTACAATGAGCAGTTCTTC	CASSVEITGLGYNEQFF
TRBV29-1	NA	NA	TRBJ1-5	TGCAGCGTTGCACCCAGCGGCCAAGGAGGCCCCCAGCATTTT	CSVAPSGQGGPQHF
TRBV27	NA	NA	TRBJ2-7	TGTGCCAGCAGCTCCCAAGGAACATACGAGCAGTACTTC	CASSSQGTYEQYF
TRBV30	NA	NA	TRBJ2-2	TGTGCCTGGAGAAGGAGTTCGGCCGGGGAGCTGTTTTTT	CAWRRSSAGELFF
TRBV30	TRBD1	NA	TRBJ1-1	TGTGCCTGGAGGCTGGGACAGAGAGGGACTGAAGCTTTCTTT	CAWRLGQRGTEAFF
TRBV7-2	NA	NA	TRBJ2-7	TGTGCCAGCAGCTTATTCCAGGGACGGGACGAGCAGTACTTC	CASSLFQGRDEQYF
TRBV5-1	TRBD1	NA	TRBJ2-3	TGCGCCAGCAGCACAGGGACAGGGGGCCCAGATACGCAGTATTTT	CASSTGTGGPDTQYF
TRBV6-5	TRBD1	NA	TRBJ2-7	TGTGCCAGCAGCCCGGGTTGGACAGGTAACAACGAGCAGTACTTC	CASSPGWTGNNEQYF
TRBV11-2	TRBD2	NA	TRBJ2-2	TGTGCCAGCAGCTTAGAAGCGGGAGGGATCGCCGGGGAGCTGTTTTTT	CASSLEAGGIAGELFF
TRBV14	NA	few	TRBJ2-1	TGTGCCAGCACCCCAAACCCCCAAGACAATGAGCAGTTCTTC	CASTPNPQDNEQFF
TRBV19	NA	NA	TRBJ2-5	TGTGCCAGTAGTTCTCGAGGGACCCAGTACTTC	CASSSRGTQYF
TRBV5-1	NA	NA	TRBJ2-7	TGCGCCAGCAGCTCGCTCTACGAGCAGTACTTC	CASSSLYEQYF
TRBV25-1	TRBD2	NA	TRBJ2-1	TGTGCCAGCACCGCGGGAGTCGGGAATGAGCAGTTCTTC	CASTAGVGNEQFF
TRBV30	NA	NA	TRBJ2-3	TGTGCCTGGAGCCGGACGCGGACCAGAACAGCTTACACAGATACGCAGTATTTT	CAWSRTRTRTAYTDTQYF
TRBV4-3	TRBD1	NA	TRBJ2-3	TGCGCCAGCGGATGGACAGGGGCGGCAGATACGCAGTATTTT	CASGWTGAADTQYF
TRBV29-1	NA	few	TRBJ1-1	TGCAGCGCCTCCCTGACAGAAATGAACACTGAAGCTTTCTTT	CSASLTEMNTEAFF
TRBV10-3	TRBD2	few	TRBJ2-1	TGTGCCGTGGGGAGCGGGGACTCCTACAATGAGCAGTTCTTC	CAVGSGDSYNEQFF
TRBV20-1	NA	NA	TRBJ2-5	TGCAGTGCTGAGAAGGAGACCCAGTACTTC	CSAEKETQYF
TRBV2	TRBD2	NA	TRBJ2-1	TGTGCCAACGGAAGGACTAGCGGATACAATGAGCAGTTCTTC	CANGRTSGYNEQFF
TRBV30	NA	NA	TRBJ1-5	TGTGCCTGGAGTAAGGATAGCAATCAGCCCCAGCATTTT	CAWSKDSNQPQHF
TRBV7-9	NA	few	TRBJ2-7	TGTGCCAGCAGCCCCCAGGGAGTGAGGTACTACGAGCAGTACTTC	CASSPQGVRYYEQYF
TRBV15	TRBD2	NA	TRBJ2-1	TGTGCCACCAGCAGAGATCAACGGCGGGAGAATGAGCAGTTCTTC	CATSRDQRRENEQFF
TRBV9	TRBD2	few	TRBJ2-2	TGTGCCAGCAGCGGACTAGCGAATACCGGGGAGCTGTTTTTT	CASSGLANTGELFF